The T cell receptor beta chain under discussion was sequenced for a study of CD8+ T cells in alopecia areata. Study-level information: Treated patients swallowed 5 to 10 mg of oral tofacitinib twice daily. Study-wide findings and caveats: Mice showed clearer TCR sharing than patients did, a gap that was possibly HLA-related. Lesional scalp, especially alopecia totalis/universalis, showed higher clonality than normal scalp.

Obtained from alopecia areata patients were lesional scalp punch biopsies along with peripheral blood. The V end was cut by 7 bases, the J end by 7 bases, with 20 bases between. Germline assignment: CDR1 SQVTM and CDR2 ANQGSEA. This CDR3 has 14 amino acids. Comment on this clone: Its specificity is unknown.

After isolation, RNA underwent reverse transcription to generate cDNA as the sequencing template. TCRdb keeps only in-frame clones here, not all; method: immunoSEQ multiplex PCR. The table has 110,000 to 150,000 clones, about 60% seen once; the top ten hold 5% to 7%. The source of this sequence is a human donor with alopecia areata. Sequencing used CD4+ T cells sorted from blood, obtained at week 0. The chain combines TRBV29-1 with TRBJ2-4, with D possibly being TRBD1 (6 bases). The CDR3 loop is CSATPTQGNNIQYF. The CDR3 region has the DNA TGCAGCGCGACGCCGACGCAGGGGAACAACATTCAGTACTTC. Drawing the rest from reference TRBV29-1 and TRBJ2-4, the complete variable domain is SAVISQKPSRDICQRGTSLTIQCQVDSQVTMMFWYRQQPGQSLTLIATANQGSEATYESGFVIDKFPISRPNLTFSTLTVSNMSPEDSSIYLCSATPTQGNNIQYFGAGTRLSVL.